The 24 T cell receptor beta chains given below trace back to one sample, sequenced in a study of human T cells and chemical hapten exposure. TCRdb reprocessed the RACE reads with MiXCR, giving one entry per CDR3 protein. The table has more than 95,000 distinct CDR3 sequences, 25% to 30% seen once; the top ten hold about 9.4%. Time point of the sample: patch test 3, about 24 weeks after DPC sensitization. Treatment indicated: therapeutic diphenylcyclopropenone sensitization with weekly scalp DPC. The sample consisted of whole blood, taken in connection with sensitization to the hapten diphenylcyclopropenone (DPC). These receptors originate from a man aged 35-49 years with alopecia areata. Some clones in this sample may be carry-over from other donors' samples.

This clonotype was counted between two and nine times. The DNA of the CDR3 is TGCAGTGCTAGAGCCCGTGGGGACGGAAGCTCCTACGAGCAGTACTTC. As protein: CSARARGDGSSYEQYF. The chain employs TRBV20-1 and TRBJ2-7, with D possibly being TRBD1 or TRBD2 (5 bases each). There are 16 residues in the CDR3. V lost 1 base and J lost 0, with 16 bases in between. Germline V gene data show CDR1 as DFQATT and CDR2 as SNEGSKA (reference sequence).

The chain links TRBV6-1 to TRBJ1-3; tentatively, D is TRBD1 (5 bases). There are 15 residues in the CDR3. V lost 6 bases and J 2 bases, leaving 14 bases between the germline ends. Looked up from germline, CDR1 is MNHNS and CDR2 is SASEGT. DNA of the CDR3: TGTGCCAGCAGCCCCGACAGTGGACCTGGAAACACCATATATTTT. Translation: CASSPDSGPGNTIYF.

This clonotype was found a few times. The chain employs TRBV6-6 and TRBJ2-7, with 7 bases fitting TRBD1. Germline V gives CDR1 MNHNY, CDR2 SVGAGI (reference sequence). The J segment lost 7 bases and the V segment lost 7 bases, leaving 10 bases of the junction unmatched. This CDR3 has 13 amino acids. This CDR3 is CASTLDRVTEQYF. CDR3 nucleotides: TGTGCCAGCACACTTGACAGGGTGACTGAGCAGTACTTC.

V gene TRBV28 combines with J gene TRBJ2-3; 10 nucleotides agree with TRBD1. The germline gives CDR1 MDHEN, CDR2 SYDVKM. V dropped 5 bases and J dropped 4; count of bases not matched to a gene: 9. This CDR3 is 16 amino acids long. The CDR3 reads CASSTYRDRGPDTQYF. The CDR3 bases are TGTGCCAGCAGTACATACCGGGACAGGGGCCCAGATACGCAGTATTTT.

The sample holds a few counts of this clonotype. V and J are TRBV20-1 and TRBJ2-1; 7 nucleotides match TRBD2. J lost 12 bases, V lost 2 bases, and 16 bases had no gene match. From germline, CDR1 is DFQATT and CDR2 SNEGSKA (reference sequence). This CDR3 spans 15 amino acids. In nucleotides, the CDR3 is TGCAGTGCTAGACAAGAGCGGGCCAGGACTAGGGGGCAGTTCTTC. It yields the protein CSARQERARTRGQFF.

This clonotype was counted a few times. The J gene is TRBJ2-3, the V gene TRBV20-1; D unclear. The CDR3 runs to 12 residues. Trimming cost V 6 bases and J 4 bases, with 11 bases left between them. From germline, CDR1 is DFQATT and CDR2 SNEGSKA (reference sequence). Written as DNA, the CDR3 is TGCAGTGCCGTCTTCGTCGCAGATACGCAGTATTTT. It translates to CSAVFVADTQYF.

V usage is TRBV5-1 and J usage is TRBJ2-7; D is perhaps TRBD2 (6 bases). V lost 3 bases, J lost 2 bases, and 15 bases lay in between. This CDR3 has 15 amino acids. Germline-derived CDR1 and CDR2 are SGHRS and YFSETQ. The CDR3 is CASSSGGTGTYEQYF. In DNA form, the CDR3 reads TGCGCCAGCAGCTCAGGCGGGACGGGAACCTACGAGCAGTACTTC.

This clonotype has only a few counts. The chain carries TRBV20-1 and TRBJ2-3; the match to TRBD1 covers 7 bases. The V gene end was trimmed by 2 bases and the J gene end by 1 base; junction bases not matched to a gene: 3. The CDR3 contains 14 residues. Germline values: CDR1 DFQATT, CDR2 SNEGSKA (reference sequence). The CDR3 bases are TGCAGTGCTAGACGCGGACAGGGCACAGATACGCAGTATTTT. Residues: CSARRGQGTDTQYF.

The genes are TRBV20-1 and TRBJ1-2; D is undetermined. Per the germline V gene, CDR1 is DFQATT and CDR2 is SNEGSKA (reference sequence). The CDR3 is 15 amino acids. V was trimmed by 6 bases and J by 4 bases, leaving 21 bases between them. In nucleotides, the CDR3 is TGCAGTGCGCCGCTGGACCGGATATACTCCTATGGCTACACCTTC. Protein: CSAPLDRIYSYGYTF.

The CDR3 DNA reads as TGTGCCAGCAGTGATGCTGGTGGAGGGGTGAACACTGAAGCTTTCTTT. This gives the protein CASSDAGGGVNTEAFF. The V gene is TRBV27, the J gene TRBJ1-1; a possible D gene is TRBD1 (5 bases). CDR1 MNHEY and CDR2 SMNVEV come from the germline V gene (reference sequence). The CDR3 totals 16 residues. Trimming shortened V by 5 bases and J by 0 bases, and 16 bases separated the two germline ends.

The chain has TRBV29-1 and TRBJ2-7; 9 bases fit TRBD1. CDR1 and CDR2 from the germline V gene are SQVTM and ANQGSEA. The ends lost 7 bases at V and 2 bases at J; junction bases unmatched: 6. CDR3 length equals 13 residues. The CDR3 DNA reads TGCAGCGCGAAACAGGGGGCCCCCTACGAGCAGTACTTC. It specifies CSAKQGAPYEQYF.

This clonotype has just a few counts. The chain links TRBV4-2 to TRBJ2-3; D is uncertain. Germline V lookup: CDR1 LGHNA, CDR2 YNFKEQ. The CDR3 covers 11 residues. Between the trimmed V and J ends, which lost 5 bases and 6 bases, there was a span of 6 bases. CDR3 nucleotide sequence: TGTGCCAGCAGCAAAGGGGATACGCAGTATTTT. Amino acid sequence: CASSKGDTQYF.

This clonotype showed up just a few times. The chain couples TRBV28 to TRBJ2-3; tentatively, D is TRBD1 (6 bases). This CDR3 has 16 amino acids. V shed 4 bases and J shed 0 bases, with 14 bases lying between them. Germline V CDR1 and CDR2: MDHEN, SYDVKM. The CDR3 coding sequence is TGTGCCAGCAGTTCAAGCGACAGGTTTAGCACAGATACGCAGTATTTT. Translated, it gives CASSSSDRFSTDTQYF.

This CDR3 is CASRQGASTEAFF. CDR3 bases: TGTGCCAGCAGACAGGGGGCGAGTACTGAAGCTTTCTTT. This chain links TRBV12-3 or TRBV12-4 with TRBJ1-1, with TRBD1 identical over 9 bases. This CDR3 is 13 amino acids long. The trim removed 6 bases at V and 5 bases at J, leaving 4 bases unmatched.

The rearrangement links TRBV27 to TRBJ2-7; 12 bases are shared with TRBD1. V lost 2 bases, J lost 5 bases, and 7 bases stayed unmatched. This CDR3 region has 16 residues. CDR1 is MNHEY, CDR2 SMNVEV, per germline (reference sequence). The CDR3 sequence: CASSLGLGQGANEQYF. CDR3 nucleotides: TGTGCCAGCAGTTTAGGTTTGGGACAGGGGGCAAACGAGCAGTACTTC.

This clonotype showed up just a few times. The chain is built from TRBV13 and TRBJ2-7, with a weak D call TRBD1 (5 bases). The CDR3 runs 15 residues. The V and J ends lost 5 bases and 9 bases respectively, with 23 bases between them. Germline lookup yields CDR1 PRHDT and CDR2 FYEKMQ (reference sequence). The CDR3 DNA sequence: TGTGCCAGCAGCGAGACGTCCAGGGCCTCGGTCCGGCAGTACTTC. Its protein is CASSETSRASVRQYF.

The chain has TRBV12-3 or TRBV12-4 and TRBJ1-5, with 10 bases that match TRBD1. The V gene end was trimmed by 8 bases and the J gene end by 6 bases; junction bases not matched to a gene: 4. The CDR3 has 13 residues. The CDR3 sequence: CASRDRGGQPQHF. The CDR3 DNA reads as TGTGCCAGCCGGGACAGGGGCGGTCAGCCCCAGCATTTT.

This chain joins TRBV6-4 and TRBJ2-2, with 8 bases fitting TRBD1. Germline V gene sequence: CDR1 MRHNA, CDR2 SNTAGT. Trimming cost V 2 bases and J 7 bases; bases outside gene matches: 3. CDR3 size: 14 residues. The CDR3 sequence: CASSDGQGGGELFF. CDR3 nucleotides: TGTGCCAGCAGTGACGGACAGGGTGGCGGGGAGCTGTTTTTT.

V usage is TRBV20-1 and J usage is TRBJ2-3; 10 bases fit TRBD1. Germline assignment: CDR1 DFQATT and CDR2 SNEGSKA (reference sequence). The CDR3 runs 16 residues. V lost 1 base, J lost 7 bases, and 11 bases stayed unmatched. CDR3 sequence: CSARVGTGARGNTQYF. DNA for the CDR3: TGCAGTGCTAGAGTCGGGACAGGGGCGCGGGGTAATACGCAGTATTTT.

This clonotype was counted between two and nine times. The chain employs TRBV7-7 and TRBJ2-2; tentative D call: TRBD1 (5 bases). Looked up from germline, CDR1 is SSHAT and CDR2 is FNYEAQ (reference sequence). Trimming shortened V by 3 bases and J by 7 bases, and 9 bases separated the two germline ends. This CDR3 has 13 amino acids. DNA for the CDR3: TGTGCCAGCAGCTTCCAGGGCGGCGGGGAGCTGTTTTTT. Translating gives CASSFQGGGELFF.

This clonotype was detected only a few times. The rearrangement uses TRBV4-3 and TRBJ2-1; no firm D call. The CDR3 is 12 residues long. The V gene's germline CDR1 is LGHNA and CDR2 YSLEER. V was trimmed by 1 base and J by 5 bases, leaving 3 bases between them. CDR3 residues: CASSQVNNEQFF. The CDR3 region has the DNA TGCGCCAGCAGCCAAGTAAACAATGAGCAGTTCTTC.

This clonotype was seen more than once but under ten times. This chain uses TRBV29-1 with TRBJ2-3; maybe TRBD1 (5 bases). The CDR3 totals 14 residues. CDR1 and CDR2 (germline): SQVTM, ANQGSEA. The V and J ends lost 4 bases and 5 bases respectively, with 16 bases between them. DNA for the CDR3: TGCAGCGTTGCCCGGTGGCAGGGTCAAGATACGCAGTATTTT. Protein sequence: CSVARWQGQDTQYF.

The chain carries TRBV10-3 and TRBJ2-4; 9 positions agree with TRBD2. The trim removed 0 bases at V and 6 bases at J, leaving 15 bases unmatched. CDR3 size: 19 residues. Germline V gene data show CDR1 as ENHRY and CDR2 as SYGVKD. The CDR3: CAISESAGRRAGGGNIQYF. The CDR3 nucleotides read TGTGCCATCAGTGAGTCAGCAGGGAGAAGAGCGGGAGGTGGAAACATTCAGTACTTC.

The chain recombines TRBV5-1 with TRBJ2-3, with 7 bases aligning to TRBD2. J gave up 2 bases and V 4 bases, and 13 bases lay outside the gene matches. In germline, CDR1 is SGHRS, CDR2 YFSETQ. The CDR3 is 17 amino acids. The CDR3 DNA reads TGCGCCAGCAGCAAGGGACTACCCGCCCGCTACACAGATACGCAGTATTTT. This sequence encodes CASSKGLPARYTDTQYF.